These T cell receptor beta chains were read from a single sample in a study of beta chain features in type 1 diabetes. Sequenced by immunoSEQ multiplex PCR; TCRdb stores in-frame clones only, minus some. The table has under 300,000 clones, 16% seen once; the top ten hold approximately 0.086%. Sequenced sample: naive CD4+ T cells from blood. The origin of the receptors is a man aged 25-45 years with type 1 diabetes. Both conserved end residues are part of each CDR3. A D gene is named only where the DNA matches it firmly. Expanded clones are given a class, and other clones once, few, many or no size at all.

v_call,d_call,j_call,clone_size,cdr3_aa,cdr3_nt
TRBV4-2,TRBD1,TRBJ1-2,-,CASSLAGGGLNYGYTF,TGTGCCAGCAGCCTCGCAGGAGGGGGCCTCAACTATGGCTACACCTTC
TRBV9,TRBD2,TRBJ2-1,-,CASSVEVSGSGYEQFF,TGTGCCAGCAGCGTAGAGGTCAGCGGGAGCGGGTATGAGCAGTTCTTC
TRBV4-3,TRBD2,TRBJ2-1,few,CASSQRGLAGDNEQFF,TGCGCCAGCAGCCAACGGGGACTAGCGGGAGATAATGAGCAGTTCTTC
TRBV10-3,TRBD1,TRBJ2-2,few,CAITGTGDTGELFF,TGTGCCATCACCGGGACAGGAGACACCGGGGAGCTGTTTTTT
TRBV6-5,TRBD2,TRBJ2-6,few,CASREAGANVLTF,TGTGCCAGCCGGGAGGCGGGGGCCAACGTCCTGACTTTC
TRBV30,-,TRBJ2-7,-,CAWSVGPQGEQYF,TGTGCCTGGAGTGTAGGACCCCAGGGCGAGCAGTACTTC
TRBV27,-,TRBJ2-5,-,CASSFQETQYF,TGTGCCAGCAGTTTCCAAGAGACCCAGTACTTC
TRBV19,-,TRBJ2-6,few,CASRDPGGLSGANVLTF,TGTGCCAGTAGGGATCCCGGTGGGCTTTCTGGGGCCAACGTCCTGACTTTC
TRBV30,-,TRBJ1-1,-,CAWSPGISEAFF,TGTGCCTGGAGTCCTGGGATCTCTGAAGCTTTCTTT
TRBV9,-,TRBJ2-2,few,CASSVEEGRNTGELFF,TGTGCCAGCAGCGTAGAGGAGGGAAGGAACACCGGGGAGCTGTTTTTT
TRBV4-1,-,TRBJ2-7,few,CASSQVGRGYEQYF,TGCGCCAGCAGCCAAGTTGGCAGGGGCTACGAGCAGTACTTC
TRBV9,TRBD2,TRBJ2-1,-,CASSVSGRADYNEQFF,TGTGCCAGCAGCGTAAGCGGGAGGGCCGACTACAATGAGCAGTTCTTC
TRBV30,-,TRBJ1-1,-,CARQKETEAFF,TGTGCCCGACAGAAGGAGACTGAAGCTTTCTTT
TRBV25-1,-,TRBJ2-1,-,CASSDSQEQFF,TGTGCCAGCAGTGATAGCCAGGAGCAGTTCTTC
TRBV30,-,TRBJ1-5,-,CAWSVRVNQPQHF,TGTGCCTGGAGTGTAAGGGTGAATCAGCCCCAGCATTTT
TRBV20-1,-,TRBJ1-2,-,CSAIGTYGYTF,TGCAGTGCTATAGGGACATATGGCTACACCTTC
TRBV5-1,TRBD1,TRBJ2-7,-,CASSEGQAYEQYF,TGCGCCAGCAGCGAGGGACAGGCCTACGAGCAGTACTTC
TRBV30,TRBD1,TRBJ1-2,-,CAGLLQGIGYGYTF,TGTGCCGGATTATTACAGGGGATCGGCTATGGCTACACCTTC
TRBV7-2,-,TRBJ2-1,-,CASSPQNLGYNEQFF,TGTGCCAGCAGCCCACAGAACCTGGGATACAATGAGCAGTTCTTC
TRBV10-3,-,TRBJ1-1,few,CAISREDTEAFF,TGTGCCATCAGTAGAGAGGACACTGAAGCTTTCTTT
TRBV13,-,TRBJ2-2,-,CASRLAKGFAGELFF,TGTGCCAGCAGGCTGGCCAAGGGATTTGCCGGGGAGCTGTTTTTT
TRBV5-1,TRBD1,TRBJ2-3,few,CASSLGGGEDTQYF,TGCGCCAGCAGCTTGGGAGGGGGCGAAGATACGCAGTATTTT
TRBV10-3,-,TRBJ1-3,-,CAISVQSSGNTIYF,TGTGCCATCAGTGTTCAGAGCTCTGGAAACACCATATATTTT
TRBV18,-,TRBJ2-1,few,CASSPRLVSTYNEQFF,TGTGCCAGCTCACCAAGACTAGTGAGCACCTACAATGAGCAGTTCTTC
TRBV7-9,TRBD1,TRBJ2-7,few,CASSRDSSTYEQYF,TGTGCCAGCAGCCGGGACAGTTCGACCTACGAGCAGTACTTC
TRBV28,-,TRBJ2-1,few,CASSVSYNEQFF,TGTGCCAGCAGTGTGAGCTACAATGAGCAGTTCTTC
TRBV29-1,-,TRBJ2-5,few,CSVGETQYF,TGCAGCGTAGGGGAGACCCAGTACTTC
TRBV29-1,-,TRBJ2-2,-,CSVAAGENTGELFF,TGCAGCGTGGCTGCAGGGGAGAACACCGGGGAGCTGTTTTTT
TRBV6-1,-,TRBJ2-5,-,CASLRRGETQYF,TGTGCCAGCCTTCGACGCGGAGAGACCCAGTACTTC
TRBV29-1,-,TRBJ1-1,few,CSVVRMNTEAFF,TGCAGCGTTGTCCGGATGAACACTGAAGCTTTCTTT
TRBV7-9,TRBD1,TRBJ2-7,-,CASSPRQGSYEQYF,TGTGCCAGCAGCCCAAGACAGGGGTCCTACGAGCAGTACTTC
TRBV19,-,TRBJ2-1,-,CASSKGRFSSYNEQFF,TGTGCCAGTAGCAAGGGACGATTTAGCTCCTACAATGAGCAGTTCTTC
TRBV19,-,TRBJ1-1,-,CASRIAKEAFF,TGTGCCAGTAGGATAGCTAAGGAAGCTTTCTTT
TRBV2,-,TRBJ2-2,-,CASSERGTVTGELFF,TGTGCCAGCAGTGAAAGGGGGACGGTCACCGGGGAGCTGTTTTTT
TRBV9,-,TRBJ2-4,-,CASSVDPGIAIQYF,TGTGCCAGCAGCGTAGACCCGGGGATCGCAATTCAGTACTTC
TRBV1,-,TRBJ1-2,few,CTSSQVPQGGVNYGYTF,TGCACCAGCAGCCAAGTCCCACAGGGGGGAGTTAACTATGGCTACACCTTC
TRBV29-1,TRBD1,TRBJ2-3,-,CSIVGQGTSTDTQYF,TGCAGTATAGTGGGACAGGGGACTAGCACAGATACGCAGTATTTT
TRBV30,TRBD1,TRBJ2-5,few,CAWRGTGVTQYF,TGTGCCTGGAGGGGGACAGGGGTGACCCAGTACTTC
TRBV7-2,TRBD2,TRBJ2-3,once,CASSPIGRSGTDTQYF,TGTGCCAGCAGCCCCATTGGCAGGAGCGGGACGGATACGCAGTATTTT
TRBV7-9,-,TRBJ2-5,few,CASSSSLWSPFQYF,TGTGCCAGCAGCTCCTCCCTTTGGAGCCCATTCCAGTACTTC